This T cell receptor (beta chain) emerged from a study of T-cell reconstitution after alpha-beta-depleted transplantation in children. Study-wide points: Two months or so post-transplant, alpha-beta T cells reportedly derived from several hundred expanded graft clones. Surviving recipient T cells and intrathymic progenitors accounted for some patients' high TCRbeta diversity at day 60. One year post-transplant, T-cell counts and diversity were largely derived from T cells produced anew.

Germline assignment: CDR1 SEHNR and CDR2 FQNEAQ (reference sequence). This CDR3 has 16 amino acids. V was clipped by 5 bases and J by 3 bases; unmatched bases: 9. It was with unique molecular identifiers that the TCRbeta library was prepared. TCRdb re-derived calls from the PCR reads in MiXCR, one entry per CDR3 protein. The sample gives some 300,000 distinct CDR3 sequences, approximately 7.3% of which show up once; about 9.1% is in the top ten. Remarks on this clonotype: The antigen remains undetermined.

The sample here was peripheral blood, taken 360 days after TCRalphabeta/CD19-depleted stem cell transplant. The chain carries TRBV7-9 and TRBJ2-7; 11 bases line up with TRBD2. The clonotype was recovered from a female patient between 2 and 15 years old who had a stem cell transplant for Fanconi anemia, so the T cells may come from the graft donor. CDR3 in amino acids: CASSPPAGTSGYEQYF. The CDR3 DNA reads TGTGCCAGCAGCCCTCCTGCCGGGACTAGCGGCTACGAGCAGTACTTC.